The clone carrying this T cell receptor beta chain turned up a few times. Antigen: not known. Trimming cost V 0 bases and J 0 bases, with 7 bases left between them. Per the germline V gene, CDR1 is SGHRS and CDR2 is YFSETQ. The CDR3 runs 15 residues. This entry belongs to a study of blood T cells in healthy people across ages. Findings of the study overall: Since the PBMCs were unsorted, naive and antigen-experienced cells could not be conclusively compared.

Primers used in a second PCR of roughly 6 to 11 cycles were a sample-barcoded 5' primer and a J-beta primer mix. TCRdb re-called the 5' RACE reads through MiXCR, storing one row per CDR3 protein. The table shows 1.5 million to 2 million distinct CDR3 sequences, with 25% to 30% occurring only once. This sequence was found in a woman in her thirties in good health. The V call is TRBV5-1, the J call TRBJ1-3; D is ambiguous. Sequencing was done on a sample of blood. CDR3 region: CASSLEGPSGNTIYF. The CDR3 nucleotides are TGCGCCAGCAGCTTGGAAGGGCCCTCTGGAAACACCATATATTTT.